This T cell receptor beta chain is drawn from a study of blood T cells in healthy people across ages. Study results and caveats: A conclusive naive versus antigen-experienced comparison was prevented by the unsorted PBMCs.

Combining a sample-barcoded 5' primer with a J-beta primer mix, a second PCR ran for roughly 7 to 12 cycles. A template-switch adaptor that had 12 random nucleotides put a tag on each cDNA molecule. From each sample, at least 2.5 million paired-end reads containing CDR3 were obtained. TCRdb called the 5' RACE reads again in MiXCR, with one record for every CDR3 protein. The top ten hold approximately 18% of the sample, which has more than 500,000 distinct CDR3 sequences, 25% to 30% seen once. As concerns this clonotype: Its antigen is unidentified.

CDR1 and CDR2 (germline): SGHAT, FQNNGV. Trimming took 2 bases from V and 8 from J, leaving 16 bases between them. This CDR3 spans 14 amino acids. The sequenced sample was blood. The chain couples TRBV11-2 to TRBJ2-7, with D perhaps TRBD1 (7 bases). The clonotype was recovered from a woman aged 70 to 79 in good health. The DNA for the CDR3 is TGTGCCAGCAGCTTACAGGAGGGACAGTTAAAGCAGTACTTC. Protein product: CASSLQEGQLKQYF.